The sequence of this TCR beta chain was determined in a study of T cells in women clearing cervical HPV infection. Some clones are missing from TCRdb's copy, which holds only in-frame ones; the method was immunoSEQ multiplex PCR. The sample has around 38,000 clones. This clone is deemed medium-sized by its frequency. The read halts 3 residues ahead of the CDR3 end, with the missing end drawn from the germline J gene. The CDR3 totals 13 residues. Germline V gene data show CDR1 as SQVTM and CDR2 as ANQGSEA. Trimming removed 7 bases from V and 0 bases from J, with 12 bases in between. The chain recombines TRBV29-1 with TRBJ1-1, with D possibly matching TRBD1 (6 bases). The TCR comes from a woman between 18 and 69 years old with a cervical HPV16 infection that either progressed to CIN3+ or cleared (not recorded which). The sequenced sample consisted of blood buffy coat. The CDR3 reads CSGQQGLNTEAFF. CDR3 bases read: TGCAGCGGTCAACAGGGACTGAACACTGAA.